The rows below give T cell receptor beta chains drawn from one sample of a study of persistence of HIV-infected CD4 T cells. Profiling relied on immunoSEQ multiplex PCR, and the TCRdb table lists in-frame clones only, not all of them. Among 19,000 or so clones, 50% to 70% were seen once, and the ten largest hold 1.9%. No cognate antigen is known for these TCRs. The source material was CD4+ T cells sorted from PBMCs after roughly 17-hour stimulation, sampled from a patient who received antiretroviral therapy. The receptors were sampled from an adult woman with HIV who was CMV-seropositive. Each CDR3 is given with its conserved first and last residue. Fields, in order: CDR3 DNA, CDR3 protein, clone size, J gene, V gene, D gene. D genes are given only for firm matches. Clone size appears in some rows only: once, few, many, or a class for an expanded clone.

DNA: TGCAGCTCCCGTCGAGGGGGACAGAACACTGAAGCTTTCTTT
CDR3: CSSRRGGQNTEAFF
size: -
J: TRBJ1-1
V: TRBV29-1
D: -

DNA: TGCGCCAGCAGCTTGGGCACTATTAATGAAAAACTGTTTTTT
CDR3: CASSLGTINEKLFF
size: -
J: TRBJ1-4
V: TRBV5-1
D: -

DNA: TGTGCCAGTAGTATGGACAGGGGAGAGCAGTACTTC
CDR3: CASSMDRGEQYF
size: -
J: TRBJ2-7
V: TRBV19
D: TRBD1

DNA: TGCAGCGGCACACAGGGAGATACGCAGTATTTT
CDR3: CSGTQGDTQYF
size: medium-sized
J: TRBJ2-3
V: TRBV29-1
D: -

DNA: TGTGCCATCAGTGACGGGACCCTCCGTGGGAATGAGCAGTTCTTC
CDR3: CAISDGTLRGNEQFF
size: -
J: TRBJ2-1
V: TRBV10-3
D: -

DNA: TGTGCCAGCAGTTTTCCCGGGGGACAGGTCTCTTATGGCTACACCTTC
CDR3: CASSFPGGQVSYGYTF
size: -
J: TRBJ1-2
V: TRBV28
D: TRBD1

DNA: TGCGCCAACAGCTTGGGAAGGGATTCACCCCTCCACTTT
CDR3: CANSLGRDSPLHF
size: -
J: TRBJ1-6
V: TRBV5-1
D: -

DNA: TGTGCCAGTAGTATGGGTGGGCGGCTGAACACTGAAGCTTTCTTT
CDR3: CASSMGGRLNTEAFF
size: few
J: TRBJ1-1
V: TRBV19
D: -

DNA: TGCAGCGTTGATAGCGGGGGGGCGCGGGAGACCCAGTACTTC
CDR3: CSVDSGGARETQYF
size: -
J: TRBJ2-5
V: TRBV29-1
D: TRBD2

DNA: TGTGCCAGCAGTTTATCCGACGGTAAGCCCCAGCATTTT
CDR3: CASSLSDGKPQHF
size: -
J: TRBJ1-5
V: TRBV12-3/TRBV12-4
D: -

DNA: TGTGCCAGCAGTTTAGCGGGGGGCATTCAGTACTTC
CDR3: CASSLAGGIQYF
size: -
J: TRBJ2-4
V: TRBV12-3/TRBV12-4
D: -

DNA: TGTGCCAGCAGCTTGGTGGGGACAGCTTTCTTT
CDR3: CASSLVGTAFF
size: few
J: TRBJ1-1
V: TRBV5-6
D: -